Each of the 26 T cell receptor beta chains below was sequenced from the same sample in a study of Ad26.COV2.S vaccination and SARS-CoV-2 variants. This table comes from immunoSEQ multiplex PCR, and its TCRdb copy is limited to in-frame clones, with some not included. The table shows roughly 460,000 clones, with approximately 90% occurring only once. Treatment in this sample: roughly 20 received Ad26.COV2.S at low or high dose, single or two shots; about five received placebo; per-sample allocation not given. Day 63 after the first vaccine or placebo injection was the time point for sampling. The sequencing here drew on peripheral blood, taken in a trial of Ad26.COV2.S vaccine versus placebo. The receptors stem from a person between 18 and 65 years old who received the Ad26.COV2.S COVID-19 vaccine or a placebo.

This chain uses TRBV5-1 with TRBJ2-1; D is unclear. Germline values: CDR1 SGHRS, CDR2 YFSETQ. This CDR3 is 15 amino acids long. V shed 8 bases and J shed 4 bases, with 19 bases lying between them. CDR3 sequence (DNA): TGCGCCAGTATTGAGTCGCCTGCCCAGTACAATGAGCAGTTCTTC. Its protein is CASIESPAQYNEQFF.

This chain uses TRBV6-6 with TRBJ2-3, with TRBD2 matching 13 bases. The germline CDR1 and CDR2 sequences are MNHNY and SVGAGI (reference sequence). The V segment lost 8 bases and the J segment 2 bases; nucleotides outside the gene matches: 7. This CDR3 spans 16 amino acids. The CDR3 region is CASCMGLAGNTDTQYF. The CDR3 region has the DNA TGTGCCAGCTGTATGGGACTAGCGGGGAACACAGATACGCAGTATTTT.

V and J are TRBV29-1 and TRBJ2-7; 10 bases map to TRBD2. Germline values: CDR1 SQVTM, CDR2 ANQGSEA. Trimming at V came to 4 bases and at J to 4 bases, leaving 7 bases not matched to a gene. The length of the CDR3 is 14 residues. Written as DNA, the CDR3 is TGCAGCGTTGGACAAGCGGGAGGGTTTTACGAGCAGTACTTC. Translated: CSVGQAGGFYEQYF.

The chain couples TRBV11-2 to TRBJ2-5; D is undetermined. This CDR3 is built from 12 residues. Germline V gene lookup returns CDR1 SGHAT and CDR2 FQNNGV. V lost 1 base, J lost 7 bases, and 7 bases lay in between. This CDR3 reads CASSLVGWTQYF. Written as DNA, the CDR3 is TGTGCCAGCAGCTTAGTGGGGTGGACCCAGTACTTC.

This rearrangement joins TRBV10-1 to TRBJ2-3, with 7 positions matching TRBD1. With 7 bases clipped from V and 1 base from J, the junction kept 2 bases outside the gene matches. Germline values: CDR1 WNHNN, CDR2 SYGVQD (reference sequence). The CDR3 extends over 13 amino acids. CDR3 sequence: CASTDRGTDTQYF. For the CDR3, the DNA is TGCGCCAGCACAGACAGGGGCACAGATACGCAGTATTTT.

CDR3 nucleotides: TGTGCCAGCAGTTTGGGGGCGGCCCCTGACACTGAAGCTTTCTTT. Translating it yields CASSLGAAPDTEAFF. The chain carries TRBV6-5 and TRBJ1-1; tentative D call: TRBD1 (6 bases). Germline V gives CDR1 MNHEY, CDR2 SVGAGI. V lost 4 bases, J lost 3 bases, and 15 bases lay in between. This CDR3 has 15 residues.

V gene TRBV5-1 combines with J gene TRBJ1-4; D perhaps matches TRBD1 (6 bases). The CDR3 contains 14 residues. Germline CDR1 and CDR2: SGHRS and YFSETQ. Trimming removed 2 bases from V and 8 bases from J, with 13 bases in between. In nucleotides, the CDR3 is TGCGCCAGCAGCTTTACAGGGATGGGAGAAAAACTGTTTTTT. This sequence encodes CASSFTGMGEKLFF.

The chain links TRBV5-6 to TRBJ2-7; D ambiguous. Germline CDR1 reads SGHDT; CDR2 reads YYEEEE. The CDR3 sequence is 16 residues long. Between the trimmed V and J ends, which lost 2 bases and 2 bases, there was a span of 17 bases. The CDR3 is CASSFSFNSPPYEQYF. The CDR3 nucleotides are TGTGCCAGCAGCTTCTCGTTTAATAGTCCCCCCTACGAGCAGTACTTC.

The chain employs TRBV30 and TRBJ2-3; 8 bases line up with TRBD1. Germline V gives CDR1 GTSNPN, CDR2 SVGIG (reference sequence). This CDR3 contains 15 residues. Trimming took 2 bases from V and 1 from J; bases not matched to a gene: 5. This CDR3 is CAWSRQGMGTDTQYF. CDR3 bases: TGTGCCTGGAGTCGACAGGGGATGGGCACAGATACGCAGTATTTT.

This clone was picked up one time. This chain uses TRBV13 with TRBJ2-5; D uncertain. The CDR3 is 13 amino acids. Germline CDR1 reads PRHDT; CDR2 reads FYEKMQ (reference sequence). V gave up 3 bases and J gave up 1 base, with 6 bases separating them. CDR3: CASSFWAQETQYF. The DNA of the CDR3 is TGTGCCAGCAGCTTCTGGGCCCAAGAGACCCAGTACTTC.

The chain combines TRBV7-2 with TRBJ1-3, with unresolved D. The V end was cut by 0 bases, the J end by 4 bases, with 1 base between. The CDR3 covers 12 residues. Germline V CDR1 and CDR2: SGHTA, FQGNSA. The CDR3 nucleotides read TGTGCCAGCAGCTTAGCGGGAAACACCATATATTTT. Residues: CASSLAGNTIYF.

The CDR3 nucleotides are TGTGCCAGTAGTATAGTCGGACTGTTCTATGGCTACACCTTC. Protein product: CASSIVGLFYGYTF. The chain uses TRBV19 and TRBJ1-2, with no clear D. Germline V lookup: CDR1 LNHDA, CDR2 SQIVND (reference sequence). V was shortened by 1 base and J by 4 bases, with 10 bases between the two germline ends. The CDR3 loop spans 14 amino acids. Full variable domain (missing parts from reference TRBV19 and TRBJ1-2): DGGITQSPKYLFRKEGQNVTLSCEQNLNHDAMYWYRQDPGQGLRLIYYSQIVNDFQKGDIAEGYSVSREKKESFPLTVTSAQKNPTAFYLCASSIVGLFYGYTFGSGTRLTVV.

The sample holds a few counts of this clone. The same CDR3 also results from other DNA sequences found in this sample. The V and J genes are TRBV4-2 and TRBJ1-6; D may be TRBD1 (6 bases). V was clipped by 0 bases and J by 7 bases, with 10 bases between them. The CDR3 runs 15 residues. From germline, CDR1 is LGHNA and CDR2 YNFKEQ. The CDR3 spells CASSQEGQGNSPLHF. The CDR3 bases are TGTGCCAGCAGCCAAGAGGGCCAGGGGAATTCACCCCTCCACTTT.

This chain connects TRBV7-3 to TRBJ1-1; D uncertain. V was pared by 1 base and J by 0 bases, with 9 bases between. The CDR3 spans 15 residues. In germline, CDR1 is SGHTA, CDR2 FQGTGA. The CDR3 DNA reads TGTGCCAGCAGCTTAAACGGGGTGATGAACACTGAAGCTTTCTTT. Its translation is CASSLNGVMNTEAFF.

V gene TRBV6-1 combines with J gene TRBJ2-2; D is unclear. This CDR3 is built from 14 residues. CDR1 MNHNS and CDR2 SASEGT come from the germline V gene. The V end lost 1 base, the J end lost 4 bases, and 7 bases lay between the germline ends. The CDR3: CASSEGYSTGELFF. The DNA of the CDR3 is TGTGCCAGCAGTGAAGGTTACAGCACCGGGGAGCTGTTTTTT.

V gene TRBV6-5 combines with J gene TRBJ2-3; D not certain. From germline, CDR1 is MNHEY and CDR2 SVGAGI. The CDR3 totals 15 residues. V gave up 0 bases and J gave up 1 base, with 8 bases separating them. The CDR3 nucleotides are TGTGCCAGCAGTTACTCGCGCTCAGGCACAGATACGCAGTATTTT. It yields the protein CASSYSRSGTDTQYF.

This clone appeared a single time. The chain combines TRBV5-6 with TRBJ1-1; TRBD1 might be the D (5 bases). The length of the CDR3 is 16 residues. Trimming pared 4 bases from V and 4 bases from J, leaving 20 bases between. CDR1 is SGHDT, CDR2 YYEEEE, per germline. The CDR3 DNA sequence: TGTGCCAGCAGCCATGGGACCGCTTTACCCACCACTGAAGCTTTCTTT. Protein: CASSHGTALPTTEAFF. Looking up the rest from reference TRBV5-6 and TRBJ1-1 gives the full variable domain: DAGVTQSPTHLIKTRGQQVTLRCSPKSGHDTVSWYQQALGQGPQFIFQYYEEEERQRGNFPDRFSGHQFPNYSSELNVNALLLGDSALYLCASSHGTALPTTEAFFGQGTRLTVV.

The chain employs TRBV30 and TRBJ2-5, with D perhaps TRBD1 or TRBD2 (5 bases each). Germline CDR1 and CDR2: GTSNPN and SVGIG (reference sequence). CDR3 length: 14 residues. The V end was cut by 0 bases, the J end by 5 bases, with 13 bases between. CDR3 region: CAWSVVGERETQYF. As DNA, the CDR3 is TGTGCCTGGAGTGTAGTAGGGGAGCGGGAGACCCAGTACTTC. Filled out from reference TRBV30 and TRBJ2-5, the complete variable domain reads SQTIHQWPATLVQPVGSPLSLECTVEGTSNPNLYWYRQAAGRGLQLLFYSVGIGQISSEVPQNLSASRPQDRQFILSSKKLLLSDSGFYLCAWSVVGERETQYFGPGTRLLVL.

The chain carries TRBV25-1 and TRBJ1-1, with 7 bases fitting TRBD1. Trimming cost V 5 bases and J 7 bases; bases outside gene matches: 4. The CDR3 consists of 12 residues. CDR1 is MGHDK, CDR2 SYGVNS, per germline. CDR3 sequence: CASSLQGIEAFF. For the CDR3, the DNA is TGTGCCAGCAGTTTACAGGGGATTGAAGCTTTCTTT.

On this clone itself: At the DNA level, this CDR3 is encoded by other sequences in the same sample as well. This chain's CDR3 is CASSPLAGYNEQFF. CDR3 bases: TGTGCCAGCAGCCCCTTGGCGGGGTACAATGAGCAGTTCTTC. This chain joins TRBV3-1 (or the pseudogene TRBV3-2) and TRBJ2-1, with a possible D match to TRBD2 (6 bases). From germline, CDR1 is LGHDT and CDR2 YNNKEL (reference sequence). Deletions cut 4 bases from V and 4 bases from J, with 11 bases between. The CDR3 is 14 amino acids.

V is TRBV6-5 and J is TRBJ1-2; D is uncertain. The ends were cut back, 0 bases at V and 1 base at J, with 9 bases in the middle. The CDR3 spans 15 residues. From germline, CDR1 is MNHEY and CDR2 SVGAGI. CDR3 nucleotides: TGTGCCAGCAGTTACTCGGCAGGCATTAACTATGGCTACACCTTC. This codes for CASSYSAGINYGYTF.

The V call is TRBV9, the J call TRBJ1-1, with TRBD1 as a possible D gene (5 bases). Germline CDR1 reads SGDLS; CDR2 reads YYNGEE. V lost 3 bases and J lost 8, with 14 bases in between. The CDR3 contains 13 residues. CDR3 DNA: TGTGCCAGCAGCGCCCGCCTAACAGGAGAAGCTTTCTTT. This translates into CASSARLTGEAFF.

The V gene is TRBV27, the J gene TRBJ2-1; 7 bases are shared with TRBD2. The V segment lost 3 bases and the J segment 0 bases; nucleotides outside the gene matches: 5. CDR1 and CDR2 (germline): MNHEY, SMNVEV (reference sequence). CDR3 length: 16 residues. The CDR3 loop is CASSFQRTSSYNEQFF. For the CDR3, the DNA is TGTGCCAGCAGTTTCCAACGGACTAGCTCCTACAATGAGCAGTTCTTC.

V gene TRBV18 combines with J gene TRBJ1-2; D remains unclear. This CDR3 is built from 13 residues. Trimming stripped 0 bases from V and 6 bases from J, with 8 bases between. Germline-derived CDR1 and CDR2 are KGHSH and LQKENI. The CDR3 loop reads CASSPPPGDGYTF. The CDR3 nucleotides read TGTGCCAGCTCACCACCCCCCGGGGATGGCTACACCTTC.

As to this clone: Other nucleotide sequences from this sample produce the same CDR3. CDR3 in amino acids: CASSQGGSTDTQYF. For the CDR3, the DNA is TGTGCCAGCAGCCAGGGGGGTAGCACAGATACGCAGTATTTT. The chain joins TRBV28 to TRBJ2-3; tentatively, D is TRBD1 (7 bases). The length of the CDR3 is 14 residues. Per germline, CDR1 MDHEN and CDR2 SYDVKM. V lost 6 bases and J 0 bases, leaving 10 bases between the germline ends.

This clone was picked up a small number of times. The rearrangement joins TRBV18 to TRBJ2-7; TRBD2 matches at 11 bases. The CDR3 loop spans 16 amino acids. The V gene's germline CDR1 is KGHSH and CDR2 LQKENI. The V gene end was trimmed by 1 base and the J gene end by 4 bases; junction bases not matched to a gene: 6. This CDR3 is CASSPLPSGGQYEQYF. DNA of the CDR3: TGTGCCAGCTCACCACTCCCTAGCGGGGGGCAATACGAGCAGTACTTC.